These T cell receptor beta chains were read from a single sample in a study of CD8+ T cells in alopecia areata. The data were produced by immunoSEQ multiplex PCR, yet TCRdb's version contains in-frame clones alone and is incomplete. Altogether over 100,000 clones are present, less than 75% being singletons, with the ten largest covering 12%. Sequences were derived from CD8+ T cells sorted from blood, sampled at week 24, from a patient treated with tofacitinib. These receptors were taken from a human donor with alopecia areata. CDR3s include the opening cysteine and the closing phenylalanine or tryptophan.

>TRBV29-1|TRBJ2-7
CSVEDPGTGRYEQYF
>TRBV4-2|TRBJ2-7
CASSQDLRVSTWYEQYF
>TRBV29-1|TRBJ2-1
CSVLGGAYNEQFF
>TRBV27|TRBJ1-2
CASSLGGDYGYTF
>TRBV5-6|TRBJ2-7
CASTGQTYEQYF
>TRBV9|TRBJ2-1
CASSADVEASYNEQFF
>TRBV29-1|TRBJ2-7
CSVEDWGGNSYEQYF
>TRBV5-6|TRBJ2-7
CASSLQGNSYEQYF
>TRBV25-1|TRBJ1-3
CASSGGSGNTIYF
>TRBV5-6|TRBJ2-7
CASRQDTSYEQYF
>TRBV27|TRBJ1-4
CASSLTGIANEKLFF
>TRBV6-6|TRBJ2-7
CASSYSPGSSYEQYF
>TRBV10-3|TRBJ1-5
CAISDQGSNQPQHF
>TRBV27|TRBJ2-2
CASSSGQATGELFF
>TRBV14|TRBJ2-3
CASSQDMAAPRADTQYF
>TRBV13|TRBJ2-7
CASSPRVPYEQYF
>TRBV15|TRBJ1-5
CATSRDPHRGLGQPQHF
>TRBV6-5|TRBJ1-1
CASSYSDRSGTEAFF
>TRBV30|TRBJ2-7
CAWSVGGSREQYF
>TRBV5-6|TRBJ1-5
CASSLGSNQPQHF
>TRBV29-1|TRBJ1-2
CSVEGAGGGYTF
>TRBV29-1|TRBJ2-7
CSVERADRDFYEQYF
>TRBV5-4|TRBJ1-6
CASSLRQGGDSPLHF
>TRBV29-1|TRBJ2-3
CSVEVYSTDTQYF
>TRBV5-7|TRBJ1-5
CASSDQGNQPQHF
>TRBV7-9|TRBJ2-1
CASSLDISGGYDEQFF
>TRBV7-3|TRBJ1-3
CASSLFPGNTIYF
>TRBV19|TRBJ2-3
CASSNWLGAALTDTQYF
>TRBV5-6|TRBJ2-1
CASSSPPGEQFF
>TRBV2|TRBJ2-1
CASSEDRVNYNEQFF
>TRBV5-6|TRBJ2-5
CASSAGPMTQYF
>TRBV19|TRBJ2-2
CATGVDTGELFF
>TRBV27|TRBJ2-5
CASSLLQNQETQYF
>TRBV7-9|TRBJ1-2
CASSSRWTSYGYTF
>TRBV7-9|TRBJ2-7
CASSLGPEQYF